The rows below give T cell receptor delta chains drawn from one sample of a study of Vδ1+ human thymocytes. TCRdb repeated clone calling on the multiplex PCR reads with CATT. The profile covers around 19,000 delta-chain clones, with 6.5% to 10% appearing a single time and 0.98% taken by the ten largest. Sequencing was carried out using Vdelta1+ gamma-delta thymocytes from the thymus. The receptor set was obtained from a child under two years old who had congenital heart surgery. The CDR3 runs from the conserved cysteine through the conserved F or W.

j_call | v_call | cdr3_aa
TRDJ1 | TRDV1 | CALGEGSVLGDRYIDKLIF
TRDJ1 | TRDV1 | CALGDGCWPSIPPPHPAKLIF
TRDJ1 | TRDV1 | CALGVYVAGGPMYTDKLIF
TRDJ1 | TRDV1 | CALGDHRDLPANLQRQLGDTETDKLIF
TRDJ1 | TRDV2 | CACDTLPYWGIQGCTDKLIF
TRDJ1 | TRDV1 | CALGELGVHWGGYTDKLIF
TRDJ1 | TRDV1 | CALGERASYGDWGIQTDKLIF
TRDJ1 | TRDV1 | CALGSQVLGDIMVFTDKLIF
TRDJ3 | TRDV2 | CACDTNLGRYSSWDTRQMFF
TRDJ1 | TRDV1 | CALGFLEGADKLIF
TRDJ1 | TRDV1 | CALGETYNAGGHTDKLIF
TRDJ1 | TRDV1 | CALGIPFLRLRGYTDKLIF
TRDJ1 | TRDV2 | CAYDTGDIGGDKLIF
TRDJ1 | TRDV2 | CACDTAGSLGDRLTDKLIF
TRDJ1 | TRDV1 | CALGSPRSYPCENTDKLIF
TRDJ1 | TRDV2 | CACDMWGMTDKLIF
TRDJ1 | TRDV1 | CALAFCRWGYATDKLIF
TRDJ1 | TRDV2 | CACDTTPVLTYCYKLIF
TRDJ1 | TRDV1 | CALGERTGGYASDKLIF
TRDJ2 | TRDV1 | CALGVPPWGIAQLFF
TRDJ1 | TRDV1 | CALGELGWGTYSHLYTDKLIF
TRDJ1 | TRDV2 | CACDFTGGTTDKLIF
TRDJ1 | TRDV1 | CALGERPYRRHYPDKLIF
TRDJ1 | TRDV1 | CALGEQNYNTDKLIF
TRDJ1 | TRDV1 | CALGERPLMGDKGGNTDKLIF
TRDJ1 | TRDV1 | CALGDSGLLWGIRGTDKLIF
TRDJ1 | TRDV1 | CALGTTPPSYWGCAYTDKLIF
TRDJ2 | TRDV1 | CALGELFLRARTAQLFF
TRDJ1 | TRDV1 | CALGERAYWGIYTDKLIF
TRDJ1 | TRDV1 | CALGETSLPPKYYWGRYTDKLIF
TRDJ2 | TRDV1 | CALGTNGGYAGTAQLFF
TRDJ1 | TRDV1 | CALGLPQEGWGIVHKLIF
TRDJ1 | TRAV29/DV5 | CSVLLCSNRERDSWGYYTDKLIF
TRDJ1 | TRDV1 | CALGELSSYRLGPYTDKLIF
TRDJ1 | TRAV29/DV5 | CAASLLVLGDTGLIF
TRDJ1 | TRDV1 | CALGERAPRWDWGIRPYTDKLIF
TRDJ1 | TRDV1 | CALRPSLVYKLIF
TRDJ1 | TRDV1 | CALGEPGGPYTDKLIF
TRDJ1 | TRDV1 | CALGLRLGGYTDKLIF
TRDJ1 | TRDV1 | CALGELLMGDADKLIF
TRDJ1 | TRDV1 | CALGVIGKLIF
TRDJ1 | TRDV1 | CALGGSPTGPGYTDKLIF
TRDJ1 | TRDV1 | CALGTEPSYGPGGYLRTDKLIF
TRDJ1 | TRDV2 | CACDTGRPSYPLGGTDKLIF
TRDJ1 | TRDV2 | CACDTVGRTDKLIF
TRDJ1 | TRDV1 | CALGALRVPGVFGPLTWGTDKLIF
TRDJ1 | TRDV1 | CALGESRGPTKGIFPIVTDKLIF
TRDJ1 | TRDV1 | CALGTTFLLGDTTDKLIF
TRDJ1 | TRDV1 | CALGRSLRPLKGYTDKLIF
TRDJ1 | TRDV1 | CALGEPSYWGPYTDKLIF
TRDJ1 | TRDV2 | CACPPLPSLGDTGENTDKLIF
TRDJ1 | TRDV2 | CACDFPEGGLEVNTDKLIF
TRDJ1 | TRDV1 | CALGDPWRILTDKLIF
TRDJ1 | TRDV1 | CALGMVPTGGYALTDKLIF
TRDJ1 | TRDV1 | CALGPGLLWGIRPGADKLIF
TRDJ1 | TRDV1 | CALGGNLVGLPTKSYTDKLIF
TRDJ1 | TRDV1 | CALGELCPLGATDKLIF
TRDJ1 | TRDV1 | CALGETGGPDKLIF
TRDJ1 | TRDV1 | CALGGPTVLGDCHDKLIF